Below are 31 T cell receptor beta chains sequenced from a single sample in a study of cytomegalovirus exposure and HLA in healthy donors. PCR primers comprised 60 Vbeta and 13 Jbeta primers. Some clones are missing from TCRdb's copy, which holds only in-frame ones; the method was immunoSEQ multiplex PCR. The sample includes about 140,000 clones, around four fifths of them seen just once. Sequencing was performed on PBMCs. These receptors were taken from a woman aged 55-75 years in good health and CMV-seropositive.

Only one count was recorded for this clone. The chain carries TRBV29-1 and TRBJ1-2, with TRBD1 matching over 7 bases. Looked up from germline, CDR1 is SQVTM and CDR2 is ANQGSEA. Unmatched junction bases numbered 9, after V lost 4 bases and J lost 4 bases. This CDR3 is 14 amino acids long. The CDR3 spells CSVGRDRSIYGYTF. DNA of the CDR3: TGCAGCGTTGGGCGGGACAGATCTATCTATGGCTACACCTTC.

The rearrangement uses TRBV10-2 and TRBJ1-2, with 9 bases aligning to TRBD1. The CDR3 loop spans 15 amino acids. With 0 bases clipped from V and 2 bases from J, the junction kept 1 base outside the gene matches. Germline CDR1 and CDR2: WSHSY and SAAADI. CDR3 coding DNA: TGCGCCAGCAGTGAGTCAGGACAGGGGAACTATGGCTACACCTTC. It yields the protein CASSESGQGNYGYTF.

This clone was counted a single time. V and J are TRBV28 and TRBJ1-2; TRBD1 matches 12 bases. The V gene end was trimmed by 10 bases and the J gene end by 7 bases; junction bases not matched to a gene: 7. The length of the CDR3 is 13 residues. The germline V gene has CDR1 MDHEN and CDR2 SYDVKM. The CDR3 bases are TGTGCCATCGCCGGGACAGGGGGCTTTGGCTACACCTTC. This gives the protein CAIAGTGGFGYTF.

The V call is TRBV29-1, the J call TRBJ1-2; D is undetermined. The V end lost 2 bases, the J end lost 0 bases, and 7 bases lay between the germline ends. Germline V gene sequence: CDR1 SQVTM, CDR2 ANQGSEA. The CDR3 is made up of 13 amino acids. The CDR3 DNA reads TGCAGCGTTGAAAGCGGACCTAACTATGGCTACACCTTC. Encoded protein: CSVESGPNYGYTF.

The chain has TRBV2 and TRBJ2-2, with 8 bases aligning to TRBD2. V dropped 7 bases and J dropped 4; count of bases not matched to a gene: 8. Germline CDR1 reads SNHLY; CDR2 reads FYNNEI. This CDR3 spans 15 amino acids. This CDR3 reads CASIPRLAPTGELFF. CDR3 coding DNA: TGTGCCAGCATTCCGAGACTAGCGCCCACCGGGGAGCTGTTTTTT. Complete variable domain (other parts from reference TRBV2 and TRBJ2-2): EPEVTQTPSHQVTQMGQEVILRCVPISNHLYFYWYRQILGQKVEFLVSFYNNEISEKSEIFDDQFSVERPDGSNFTLKIRSTKLEDSAMYFCASIPRLAPTGELFFGEGSRLTVL.

The V and J genes are TRBV7-2 and TRBJ1-2; no firm D call. CDR1 and CDR2 (germline): SGHTA, FQGNSA. V was trimmed by 3 bases and J by 4 bases, leaving 15 bases between them. There are 15 residues in the CDR3. The CDR3 loop is CASSLAGGNLYGYTF. The CDR3 coding sequence is TGTGCCAGCAGCTTGGCCGGAGGAAACCTCTATGGCTACACCTTC.

The chain employs TRBV4-2 and TRBJ2-1, with 14 bases that match TRBD2. The length of the CDR3 is 16 residues. CDR1 and CDR2 from the germline V gene are LGHNA and YNFKEQ. Trimming cost V 3 bases and J 8 bases; bases outside gene matches: 6. DNA of the CDR3: TGTGCCAGCAGCCAGGGGACTAGCGGGAGAATACATGAGCAGTTCTTC. Translating it yields CASSQGTSGRIHEQFF.

The chain uses TRBV5-4 and TRBJ2-7, with a possible D match to TRBD2 (6 bases). Looked up from germline, CDR1 is SGHNT and CDR2 is YYREEE (reference sequence). The CDR3 is 17 amino acids. V lost 4 bases and J 3 bases, leaving 23 bases between the germline ends. The CDR3 reads CASSPPATGSLVYEQYF. The CDR3 DNA follows: TGTGCCAGCAGCCCCCCGGCTACCGGGAGTCTAGTCTACGAGCAGTACTTC.

The CDR3 reads CASSSSTDGRGEKLFF. The CDR3 nucleotides read TGTGCCAGCAGCTCCTCTACGGACGGGAGGGGTGAAAAACTGTTTTTT. The rearrangement links TRBV7-9 to TRBJ1-4, with D perhaps matching TRBD1 (5 bases). The CDR3 contains 16 residues. Trimming left V 4 bases short and J 7 bases short, with 19 bases between. Germline V CDR1 and CDR2: SEHNR, FQNEAQ (reference sequence).

This chain uses TRBV9 with TRBJ1-4, with D possibly TRBD1 on 6 matching bases. Trimming pared 8 bases from V and 0 bases from J, leaving 17 bases between. This CDR3 region has 16 residues. CDR1 is SGDLS, CDR2 YYNGEE, per germline. CDR3 loop: CASGVGQLATNEKLFF. The DNA for the CDR3 is TGTGCCAGTGGGGTAGGACAGTTAGCAACTAATGAAAAACTGTTTTTT.

V usage is TRBV27 and J usage is TRBJ2-3; 13 positions agree with TRBD2. Per the germline V gene, CDR1 is MNHEY and CDR2 is SMNVEV (reference sequence). V lost 4 bases to trimming and J lost 4 bases; unmatched junction nucleotides: 5. The CDR3 loop spans 16 amino acids. In DNA, the CDR3 is TGTGCCAGCAGTTCTGGGACTAGCGGGAACCCAGATACGCAGTATTTT. It encodes CASSSGTSGNPDTQYF.

In this sample, this clone turned up a few times. The chain combines TRBV2 with TRBJ2-5; 8 bases are shared with TRBD2. This CDR3 contains 14 residues. Trimming at V came to 6 bases and at J to 4 bases, leaving 7 bases not matched to a gene. CDR1 SNHLY and CDR2 FYNNEI come from the germline V gene. CDR3: CASSLIAGIETQYF. CDR3 nucleotide sequence: TGTGCCAGCAGCTTAATAGCGGGAATAGAGACCCAGTACTTC.

This chain uses TRBV29-1 with TRBJ2-7, with TRBD1 matching over 9 bases. CDR3 length: 13 residues. Trimming at V came to 4 bases and at J to 3 bases, leaving 4 bases not matched to a gene. Germline CDR1 and CDR2: SQVTM and ANQGSEA. The CDR3 region is CSVAGQGFYEQYF. The CDR3 nucleotides are TGCAGCGTTGCGGGACAGGGCTTCTACGAGCAGTACTTC.

This clone was counted between two and nine times. V is TRBV19 and J is TRBJ1-5; 10 nucleotides agree with TRBD1. Germline V gene lookup returns CDR1 LNHDA and CDR2 SQIVND (reference sequence). V trimming: 6 bases; J trimming: 3 bases; junction bases outside the gene matches: 5. The CDR3 has 15 residues. DNA of the CDR3: TGTGCCAGTAGCTTGACAGGGGGCTTCAATCAGCCCCAGCATTTT. Encoded protein: CASSLTGGFNQPQHF.

This sequence joins TRBV28 and TRBJ2-3, with 10 bases aligning to TRBD1. The CDR3 runs 16 residues. Germline loops: CDR1 MDHEN, CDR2 SYDVKM. V was pared by 5 bases and J by 4 bases, with 9 bases of the junction left unmatched. The CDR3 sequence: CASSARDRGSPDTQYF. The CDR3 bases are TGTGCCAGCAGTGCCCGGGACAGGGGTTCTCCAGATACGCAGTATTTT.

This chain connects TRBV4-3 to TRBJ2-5; possible D gene TRBD1, 7 bases. Trimming cost V 0 bases and J 1 base, with 12 bases left between them. Germline CDR1 LGHNA, CDR2 YSLEER. The CDR3 extends over 16 amino acids. The CDR3 bases are TGCGCCAGCAGCCAAGAGGCAGGGGGGCTCCAAGAGACCCAGTACTTC. Protein product: CASSQEAGGLQETQYF.

This clone was recorded a few times. This sequence joins TRBV10-3 and TRBJ2-1; possible D gene TRBD1, 5 bases. The CDR3 contains 16 residues. Trimming left V 3 bases short and J 0 bases short, with 12 bases between. In germline, CDR1 is ENHRY, CDR2 SYGVKD. The CDR3 DNA follows: TGTGCCATCAGTGACAGGGCGAGAAGCTCCTACAATGAGCAGTTCTTC. Its protein product is CAISDRARSSYNEQFF.

The chain couples TRBV14 to TRBJ2-5, with D tentatively TRBD1 (5 bases). Trimming shortened V by 4 bases and J by 5 bases, and 14 bases separated the two germline ends. CDR1 SGHDN and CDR2 FVKESK come from the germline V gene. The CDR3 totals 14 residues. The CDR3 DNA follows: TGTGCCAGCAGCCGACAGACTTTTTCGGAGACCCAGTACTTC. Encoded protein: CASSRQTFSETQYF. The complete variable domain, with remaining parts taken from reference TRBV14 and TRBJ2-5, reads EAGVTQFPSHSVIEKGQTVTLRCDPISGHDNLYWYRRVMGKEIKFLLHFVKESKQDESGMPNNRFLAERTGGTYSTLKVQPAELEDSGVYFCASSRQTFSETQYFGPGTRLLVL.

This clone is a singleton in its sample. This chain connects TRBV6-6 to TRBJ1-2; D is perhaps TRBD1 (5 bases). The V gene lost 5 bases and the J gene lost 2 bases, with 15 bases spanning the gap. The CDR3 spans 15 residues. CDR1 is MNHNY and CDR2 is SVGAGI in the germline V gene (reference sequence). The CDR3 DNA sequence: TGTGCCAGCAGTCCATTACGCGGGGGAAACTATGGCTACACCTTC. Amino acids: CASSPLRGGNYGYTF.

The chain has TRBV2 and TRBJ1-1, with 9 bases lining up with TRBD1. Germline V gene data show CDR1 as SNHLY and CDR2 as FYNNEI. This CDR3 contains 13 residues. V trimming: 6 bases; J trimming: 11 bases; junction bases outside the gene matches: 10. CDR3 sequence: CASSRWDREDAFF. The CDR3, as DNA: TGTGCCAGCAGCCGTTGGGACAGGGAAGACGCTTTCTTT.

V and J are TRBV5-1 and TRBJ2-7; D perhaps matches TRBD1 (7 bases). Germline V gives CDR1 SGHRS, CDR2 YFSETQ. Trimming stripped 4 bases from V and 4 bases from J, with 18 bases between. CDR3 length: 15 amino acids. CDR3 nucleotides: TGCGCCAGCAGCCCGGAGGCAGGGGGGCGATACGAGCAGTACTTC. This codes for CASSPEAGGRYEQYF. The full variable domain, its missing parts supplied by reference TRBV5-1 and TRBJ2-7, is KAGVTQTPRYLIKTRGQQVTLSCSPISGHRSVSWYQQTPGQGLQFLFEYFSETQRNKGNFPGRFSGRQFSNSRSEMNVSTLELGDSALYLCASSPEAGGRYEQYFGPGTRLTVT.

This sequence joins TRBV4-3 and TRBJ2-5, with D uncertain. CDR3 length: 13 residues. V was cut by 4 bases and J by 5 bases, with 11 bases left in between. Germline loops: CDR1 LGHNA, CDR2 YSLEER. CDR3 bases: TGCGCCAGCAGCCGACTCCTAAAGGAGACCCAGTACTTC. Translation gives CASSRLLKETQYF.

The V gene is TRBV6-6, the J gene TRBJ2-3; 8 bases line up with TRBD2. Germline V gene sequence: CDR1 MNHNY, CDR2 SVGAGI (reference sequence). CDR3 length: 16 residues. Losses at the gene ends were 2 bases for V and 0 bases for J; bases not matched to a gene: 4. This CDR3 is CASSYTSGRSTDTQYF. The CDR3 nucleotides are TGTGCCAGCAGTTACACGAGCGGGAGAAGCACAGATACGCAGTATTTT.

This sequence joins TRBV5-4 and TRBJ1-4, with 8 bases aligning to TRBD1. CDR1 and CDR2 from the germline V gene are SGHNT and YYREEE (reference sequence). V dropped 4 bases and J dropped 3; count of bases not matched to a gene: 5. The CDR3 extends over 15 amino acids. Here the CDR3 reads CASSRAGQANEKLFF. The CDR3 DNA reads TGTGCCAGCAGCCGAGCGGGACAGGCTAATGAAAAACTGTTTTTT.

In this sample, this clone turned up a few times. The chain couples TRBV4-1 to TRBJ2-1, with 7 positions matching TRBD2. The CDR3 has 15 amino acids. Germline values: CDR1 MGHRA, CDR2 YSYEKL. The V segment lost 0 bases and the J segment 7 bases; nucleotides outside the gene matches: 6. The CDR3 DNA reads as TGCGCCAGCAGCCAAGATCCTGGACTAGTTAATGAGCAGTTCTTC. Its translation: CASSQDPGLVNEQFF.

The rearrangement joins TRBV6-1 to TRBJ2-5; 9 bases match TRBD1. The germline V gene has CDR1 MNHNS and CDR2 SASEGT. The ends lost 6 bases at V and 7 bases at J; junction bases unmatched: 9. The CDR3 length is 14 residues. In DNA form, the CDR3 reads TGTGCCAGCAGAAGGACAGGGGAGTGGCGGACCCAGTACTTC. Amino acids: CASRRTGEWRTQYF.

This chain uses TRBV6-5 with TRBJ1-1; D gene unclear. Per the germline V gene, CDR1 is MNHEY and CDR2 is SVGAGI. The CDR3 covers 15 residues. The germline V and J ends were trimmed by 1 base and 2 bases, with 11 bases remaining between them. CDR3 amino acids: CASSYYGGSNTEAFF. CDR3 DNA: TGTGCCAGCAGTTACTATGGAGGGAGTAACACTGAAGCTTTCTTT.

CDR3 in amino acids: CASIETGGYEQFF. CDR3 nucleotides: TGTGCCAGTATAGAGACAGGGGGCTATGAGCAGTTCTTC. V usage is TRBV19 and J usage is TRBJ2-1, with 10 bases lining up with TRBD1. CDR3 length: 13 residues. V shed 7 bases, J shed 8 bases, and the junction held 5 bases outside the gene matches. Germline V gene sequence: CDR1 LNHDA, CDR2 SQIVND (reference sequence). Supplemented by reference TRBV19 and TRBJ2-1, the full variable domain reads DGGITQSPKYLFRKEGQNVTLSCEQNLNHDAMYWYRQDPGQGLRLIYYSQIVNDFQKGDIAEGYSVSREKKESFPLTVTSAQKNPTAFYLCASIETGGYEQFFGPGTRLTVL.

The rearrangement uses TRBV5-6 and TRBJ2-1, with D possibly being TRBD2 (5 bases). This CDR3 is built from 15 residues. With 0 bases removed from V and 6 bases from J, the gap between germline ends came to 13 bases. Looked up from germline, CDR1 is SGHDT and CDR2 is YYEEEE. The CDR3 reads CASSLGGLSANEQFF. The CDR3 nucleotides read TGTGCCAGCAGCTTGGGCGGGCTCTCGGCCAATGAGCAGTTCTTC. Based on the CDR3 plus reference TRBV5-6 and TRBJ2-1, the full variable domain is DAGVTQSPTHLIKTRGQQVTLRCSPKSGHDTVSWYQQALGQGPQFIFQYYEEEERQRGNFPDRFSGHQFPNYSSELNVNALLLGDSALYLCASSLGGLSANEQFFGPGTRLTVL.

The chain is built from TRBV19 and TRBJ2-2; 10 bases match TRBD1. CDR3 length: 15 residues. Per the germline V gene, CDR1 is LNHDA and CDR2 is SQIVND (reference sequence). The J segment lost 9 bases and the V segment lost 1 base, leaving 5 bases of the junction unmatched. In nucleotides, the CDR3 is TGTGCCAGTAGTATAGGCCGGGACAGGGGCCGGGAGCTGTTTTTT. The encoded protein is CASSIGRDRGRELFF.

The CDR3 reads CASSPRQIGEQYF. DNA for the CDR3: TGTGCCAGCAGCCCCCGACAGATTGGCGAGCAGTACTTC. V usage is TRBV7-2 and J usage is TRBJ2-7; TRBD1 is a possible D gene (5 bases). The CDR3 extends over 13 amino acids. V gave up 5 bases and J gave up 6 bases, with 14 bases separating them. Germline V gives CDR1 SGHTA, CDR2 FQGNSA.